This is a list of T cell receptor beta chains from one sample in a study of cytomegalovirus exposure and HLA in healthy donors. Profiled with immunoSEQ multiplex PCR; TCRdb holds only in-frame clones, not every one. The repertoire consists of 100,000 to 120,000 clones, with more than 60% occurring once and the leading ten covering 5% to 7.5%. The sample comprised PBMCs. The receptors here all came from a young man in good health and CMV-seropositive. Both conserved end residues are part of each CDR3. A D gene is named only where the DNA matches it firmly. Expanded clones get a size class; other rows say once, few or many, or leave the size out.

TRBJ2-2	-	TRBD2	TRBV13	TGTGCCAGCAGCGTCTCCCCCGGGACTAGCGGGGGGGAAAACACCGGGGAGCTGTTTTTT	CASSVSPGTSGGENTGELFF
TRBJ2-7	once	-	TRBV19	TGTGCCAGTAGTATAGGGGGCGGCCTAACCTACGAGCAGTACTTC	CASSIGGGLTYEQYF
TRBJ2-3	-	TRBD2	TRBV6-5	TGTGCCAGCAGTTACGCGGGGGGTGACACAGATACGCAGTATTTT	CASSYAGGDTDTQYF
TRBJ2-7	-	-	TRBV2	TGTGCCAGCTATCGGGACTTAGTGATTGCGGCCGGGTACGAGCAGTACTTC	CASYRDLVIAAGYEQYF
TRBJ1-2	-	-	TRBV5-8	TGTGCCAGCAGCTTGTTAGGGGGTTACTATGGCTACACCTTC	CASSLLGGYYGYTF
TRBJ2-3	-	TRBD2	TRBV12-5	TGTGCTAGTGGTCGTAGCGGGGGGATGGATACGCAGTATTTT	CASGRSGGMDTQYF
TRBJ2-7	-	TRBD2	TRBV2	TGTGCCAGCAGGGGGGGGGAGACCTACGAGCAGTACTTC	CASRGGETYEQYF
TRBJ2-7	-	TRBD1	TRBV7-6	TGTGCCAGCAGCTTTGACAGGGCCTACGAGCAGTACTTC	CASSFDRAYEQYF
TRBJ2-7	-	TRBD1	TRBV19	TGTGCCAGTAGTCTCACATGGGACAGCCGAAGATGGCAGTACTTC	CASSLTWDSRRWQYF
TRBJ2-7	-	TRBD2	TRBV15	TGTGCCACCAGCAGAGTGAGCGGGGGGTCCCGCGAGCAGTACTTC	CATSRVSGGSREQYF
TRBJ1-1	few	TRBD1	TRBV7-3	TGTGCCAGCAGCTCGGGACAGCTAGCTTTCTTT	CASSSGQLAFF
TRBJ1-6	-	-	TRBV25-1	TGTGCCAGCAGTGAAGGGACGGCGCGGGGACCCCTCCACTTT	CASSEGTARGPLHF
TRBJ2-7	-	-	TRBV7-9	TGTGCCAGCAGCCCTGGAGGGCTGCCAACCTACGAGCAGTACTTC	CASSPGGLPTYEQYF
TRBJ1-2	-	-	TRBV5-1	TGCGCCAGCAGCTTAAGACAGAACTATGGCTACACCTTC	CASSLRQNYGYTF
TRBJ1-1	once	-	TRBV10-2	TGCGCCAGCTGTAGCCGGGCCTCGGGGTCTGAAGCTTTCTTT	CASCSRASGSEAFF
TRBJ2-6	-	-	TRBV25-1	TGTGCCAGCAGTGGCCCGGTCGGTTCGGGCTCTGGGGCCAACGTCCTGACTTTC	CASSGPVGSGSGANVLTF
TRBJ2-5	-	TRBD2	TRBV5-1	TGCGCCAGCAGCTTGTTATCGCGGGGGGGCGGAGAGACCCAGTACTTC	CASSLLSRGGGETQYF
TRBJ2-1	once	TRBD2	TRBV4-1	TGCGCCAGCAGCCAGGGACTAGCGGGGGGACGAGGCTACAATGAGCAGTTCTTC	CASSQGLAGGRGYNEQFF
TRBJ1-3	-	-	TRBV11-2	TGTGCCAGCAGCCCCAGGATCAGCCTCTCTGGAAACACCATATATTTT	CASSPRISLSGNTIYF
TRBJ1-1	once	-	TRBV4-3	TGCGCCAGCAGTTCCAAAACCAGGGGAACTGAAGCTTTCTTT	CASSSKTRGTEAFF
TRBJ2-7	few	-	TRBV25-1	TGTGCCGCCTCCTTGCGGGCTGGGGAGCAGTACTTC	CAASLRAGEQYF
TRBJ2-2	-	-	TRBV14	TGTGCCAGCAGCCAAGTTTTTTCGGGGGTTCCCGGGGAGCTGTTTTTT	CASSQVFSGVPGELFF
TRBJ2-2	once	TRBD2	TRBV9	TGTGCCAGCAGCTGGACTAGCGGGAACACCGGGGAGCTGTTTTTT	CASSWTSGNTGELFF
TRBJ2-3	few	-	TRBV5-1	TGCGCCAGCAGCTTGGACACAGGTTCAGATACGCAGTATTTT	CASSLDTGSDTQYF
TRBJ2-3	-	-	TRBV19	TGTGCCAGTAGTGAGTTGCGGGGGCGCCTCACAGATACGCAGTATTTT	CASSELRGRLTDTQYF
TRBJ2-5	-	TRBD2	TRBV7-2	TGTGCCAGCAGCTTCGAGACTAGCTATGAGACCCAGTACTTC	CASSFETSYETQYF
TRBJ1-1	-	-	TRBV7-3	TGTGCCAGCAGCCCACAGGGATCTGGCACTGAAGCTTTCTTT	CASSPQGSGTEAFF
TRBJ2-5	once	-	TRBV7-7	TGTGCTAGCAGCTTAGACTGGAGGGAGACCCAGTACTTC	CASSLDWRETQYF
TRBJ2-3	-	-	TRBV5-4	TGTGCCAGCAGCTTGGAAGCGGCAAGCACAGATACGCAGTATTTT	CASSLEAASTDTQYF
TRBJ2-2	once	-	TRBV11-2	TGTGCCAGCAGCCCCGTTAGAACCGGGGAGCTGTTTTTT	CASSPVRTGELFF
TRBJ2-2	-	-	TRBV21-1	TGTGCCAGCCTATTTGCGGGGGGGGACTTCGACACCGGGGAGCTGTTTTTT	CASLFAGGDFDTGELFF
TRBJ2-5	-	TRBD2	TRBV7-3	TGTGCCAGCAGCCAACAGGGGACTAGCGAAGGGGAGACCCAGTACTTC	CASSQQGTSEGETQYF
TRBJ2-3	-	-	TRBV5-1	TGCGCCAGCAGCTTGGGGTGGGGAGAGCAAGATACGCAGTATTTT	CASSLGWGEQDTQYF
TRBJ2-3	-	-	TRBV10-1	TGCGCCAGCAGTGAGAGCAGGAGGGTTGCAGATACGCAGTATTTT	CASSESRRVADTQYF
TRBJ2-5	-	-	TRBV7-3	TGTGCCAGCAGCCCACAGGGAGCTAAAGAGACCCAGTACTTC	CASSPQGAKETQYF
TRBJ1-2	-	-	TRBV21-1	TGTGCCAGCAGCAAAGTGTGGGACAAGTTTCATGGCTACACCTTC	CASSKVWDKFHGYTF
TRBJ1-2	-	TRBD1	TRBV19	TGTGCCAGTAGTTCAGACAGGGGCGAGTATGGCTACACCTTC	CASSSDRGEYGYTF
TRBJ2-1	-	-	TRBV18	TGTGCCAGCTCACCCGGACAGACTTACAATGAGCAGTTCTTC	CASSPGQTYNEQFF
TRBJ2-5	-	TRBD2	TRBV4-2	TGTGCCAGCAGCCAAGCCGGGGGGGCCGAGACCCAGTACTTC	CASSQAGGAETQYF
TRBJ1-1	-	-	TRBV19	TGTGCCAGTAGTGATACCCCAGACATGAACACTGAAGCTTTCTTT	CASSDTPDMNTEAFF
TRBJ1-1	-	-	TRBV30	TGTGCCTGGAGTGTATGGAACAGGGAGAACACTGAAGCTTTCTTT	CAWSVWNRENTEAFF
TRBJ2-5	-	-	TRBV7-2	TGTGCCAGCAGCACACCACGGGTAGAGACCCAGTACTTC	CASSTPRVETQYF
TRBJ2-2	-	-	TRBV7-3	TGTGCCAGCAGCTTATCAAGCGGGTACACCGGGGAGCTGTTTTTT	CASSLSSGYTGELFF
TRBJ2-6	many	-	TRBV27	TGTGCCAGCAGAGGGGCTGGGGCCAACGTCCTGACTTTC	CASRGAGANVLTF